This is a list of T cell receptor beta chains from one sample in a study of blood T cells in healthy people across ages. TCRdb independently ran MiXCR on the 5' RACE reads; one entry per CDR3 protein. The data hold 800,000 to 950,000 distinct CDR3 sequences, with just under 30% observed a single time. The same specimen was also included in a second study, on T cells of mothers and their children.

Sequencing was carried out using blood. These receptor sequences come from a woman between 40 and 50 years old in good health. Each CDR3 is given with its conserved first and last residue. The size field is filled for only some rows; it gives once, few, many or a size class.

v_call	clone_size	cdr3_aa
TRBV2	-	CASSPPRQGNQPQHF
TRBV6-4	once	CASSHYDYNEQYF
TRBV7-9	-	CALQRPWGGQSTDTQYF
TRBV15	-	CATSPTGPYEQYF
TRBV7-2	many	CASSLRDGTYEQYF
TRBV28	few	CASSTPGQGFKGNYGYTF
TRBV19	many	CASSLFSSRTSPGEQYF
TRBV7-2	-	CASSAPGGGFGYTF
TRBV7-3	-	CASSRRQGTSIDTQYF
TRBV28	few	CASSLPQSYEQYF
TRBV5-1	few	CASSFTGVLRETQYF
TRBV9	-	CASSVAPVAADEQFF
TRBV5-1	many	CASSFGTGTYEQYF
TRBV20-1	-	CSASQQGKNTEAFF
TRBV5-1	many	CATTPGVAPPSTDTQYF
TRBV12-3/TRBV12-4	-	CVSKVAGTGNQPQHF
TRBV7-2	many	CASSLDSWGRTYEQYF
TRBV10-2	many	CAGADGGGTYEQYF
TRBV28	many	CASRRTGVSGANVLTF
TRBV29-1	many	CSVAEGTQYF
TRBV2	-	CASKVGTEGYEQYF
TRBV6-5	-	CASGLANTEAFF
TRBV20-1	few	CSAKNRGQGYEQYF
TRBV18	few	CASLLDRGRMNTEAFF
TRBV7-8	-	CASSSAARVDGYTF
TRBV6-6	few	CASLWEPGLNTEAFF
TRBV2	few	CASSAGKLFF
TRBV5-6	-	CASSTFGGNYGYTF
TRBV29-1	-	CSATPGFSSYDEQFF
TRBV12-3/TRBV12-4	many	CASSPRQGLNEKLFF
TRBV20-1	-	CSASSPAGAPGEQYF
TRBV24-1	-	CATSDSRQGWYEQYF
TRBV10-3	-	CAIRAQGAGNYTF
TRBV5-1	many	CASSGDRVQTQYF
TRBV20-1	many	CSAPGESHEQYF
TRBV27	many	CVVEGSGTDTQYF
TRBV20-1	-	CSATLLAGVISSTDTQYF
TRBV14	-	CASSHLAGGNTGELFF
TRBV9	many	CASSAGAGGKYEQYF
TRBV12-3/TRBV12-4	many	CASRGTSGGPNEQFF
TRBV20-1	-	CSASVGVRGLDEQYF
TRBV18	few	CASSPPRGMSRTEAFF
TRBV27	many	CASSPSGQGNYGYTF
TRBV2	-	CASSPGLSGGYTF
TRBV9	-	CASSSPRDIPMSTEAFF
TRBV4-3	few	CASSQVLTAGNTEAFF
TRBV24-1	-	CATSDLRQGSQPQHF
TRBV7-9	few	CASSSLAGDSNEQFF
TRBV7-9	-	CASSFPSGGRNEQFF
TRBV5-4	few	CASSLDSTGQGASGYTF
TRBV20-1	-	CSAPGLAGGREQFF
TRBV29-1	few	CSVIFSGNTIYF
TRBV12-3/TRBV12-4	many	CASSLALAGAGFDEQYF
TRBV4-1	-	CASSQPGRTNQPQHF
TRBV5-1	-	CASSQRTGEREKLFF
TRBV6-2/TRBV6-3	-	CASTPYGSHAYEQYF
TRBV7-9	-	CASSQWAGIYNEQYF
TRBV5-8	-	CASRRRGRGGELFF
TRBV4-3	many	CASSLSGAPQETQYF
TRBV18	many	CASSPPEGRLPAIGYF